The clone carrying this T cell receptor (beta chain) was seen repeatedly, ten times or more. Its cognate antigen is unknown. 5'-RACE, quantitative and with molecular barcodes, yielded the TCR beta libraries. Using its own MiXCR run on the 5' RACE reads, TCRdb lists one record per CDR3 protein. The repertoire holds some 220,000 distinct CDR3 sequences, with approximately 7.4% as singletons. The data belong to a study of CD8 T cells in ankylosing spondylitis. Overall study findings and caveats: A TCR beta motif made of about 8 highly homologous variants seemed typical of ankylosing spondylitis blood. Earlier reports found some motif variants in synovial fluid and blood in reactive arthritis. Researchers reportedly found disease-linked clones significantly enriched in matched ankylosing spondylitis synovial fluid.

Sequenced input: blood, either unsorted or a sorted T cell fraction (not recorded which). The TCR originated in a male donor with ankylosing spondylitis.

CDR3: CASSFDRGGNIQYF. CDR3 DNA sequence: TGTGCCAGCAGTTTCGACAGGGGAGGTAATATTCAGTACTTC. This sequence joins TRBV28 and TRBJ2-4, with TRBD1 identical over 8 bases. The germline V gene has CDR1 MDHEN and CDR2 SYDVKM. V lost 3 bases and J lost 10; bases outside the gene matches: 8. The CDR3 has 14 amino acids.